Shown below are 27 T cell receptor beta chains from a single sample sequenced in a study of radiotherapy plus CTLA-4 blockade in lung cancer. Some clones are missing from TCRdb's copy, which holds only in-frame ones; the method was immunoSEQ multiplex PCR. The table lists approximately 48,000 clones, roughly 86% of them singletons. Sequencing was performed on peripheral blood, taken from a patient treated with radiotherapy plus ipilimumab. These receptors were obtained from a human donor with non-small cell lung cancer whose response to radiotherapy plus ipilimumab could not be evaluated.

This clone has only a few counts. The gene calls are TRBV7-9 and TRBJ2-5, with D possibly being TRBD1 (6 bases). Germline V gives CDR1 SEHNR, CDR2 FQNEAQ (reference sequence). V was pared by 6 bases and J by 7 bases, with 12 bases between. The CDR3 consists of 12 residues. The CDR3 is CASSAEGGTQYF. The CDR3, as DNA: TGTGCCAGCAGTGCTGAAGGGGGGACCCAGTACTTC.

The rearrangement uses TRBV29-1 and TRBJ1-2; D gene ambiguous. Trimming took 8 bases from V and 1 from J, leaving 11 bases between them. The CDR3 has 12 residues. CDR1 is SQVTM and CDR2 is ANQGSEA in the germline V gene. In DNA, the CDR3 is TGCAGCACCGGAGGCCTTAACTATGGCTACACCTTC. It codes for CSTGGLNYGYTF. Supplemented by reference TRBV29-1 and TRBJ1-2, the full variable domain reads SAVISQKPSRDICQRGTSLTIQCQVDSQVTMMFWYRQQPGQSLTLIATANQGSEATYESGFVIDKFPISRPNLTFSTLTVSNMSPEDSSIYLCSTGGLNYGYTFGSGTRLTVV.

CDR3 region: CASSLTGITEAFF. CDR3 DNA: TGTGCCAGCAGCTTGACAGGGATCACTGAAGCTTTCTTT. The V and J genes are TRBV11-2 and TRBJ1-1; TRBD1 agrees at 7 bases. From germline, CDR1 is SGHAT and CDR2 FQNNGV. The CDR3 totals 13 residues. Germline trimming cut 3 bases from V and 4 bases from J; bases unmatched to any gene: 2.

The chain combines TRBV2 with TRBJ1-5; 8 nucleotides agree with TRBD1. With 7 bases clipped from V and 5 bases from J, the junction kept 4 bases outside the gene matches. The CDR3 runs to 13 residues. Germline CDR1 and CDR2: SNHLY and FYNNEI. The CDR3 DNA reads TGTGCCAGCATCGGACAGGGTGATCAGCCCCAGCATTTT. Translated: CASIGQGDQPQHF. The full variable domain, completed using reference TRBV2 and TRBJ1-5, is EPEVTQTPSHQVTQMGQEVILRCVPISNHLYFYWYRQILGQKVEFLVSFYNNEISEKSEIFDDQFSVERPDGSNFTLKIRSTKLEDSAMYFCASIGQGDQPQHFGDGTRLSIL.

The J gene is TRBJ2-7, the V gene TRBV7-2; TRBD2 aligns across 12 bases. The germline gives CDR1 SGHTA, CDR2 FQGNSA. This CDR3 is 15 amino acids long. Trimming at V came to 1 base and at J to 9 bases, leaving 7 bases not matched to a gene. CDR3: CASSLETSGRTPQYF. CDR3 coding DNA: TGTGCCAGCAGCTTAGAAACTAGCGGGAGGACCCCGCAGTACTTC.

The rearrangement joins TRBV19 to TRBJ2-3; 7 bases fit TRBD2. Germline CDR1 LNHDA, CDR2 SQIVND (reference sequence). The CDR3 contains 15 residues. V shed 3 bases, J shed 0 bases, and the junction held 3 bases outside the gene matches. The CDR3 nucleotides are TGTGCCAGTAGTATGGGGGGGAGAAGCACAGATACGCAGTATTTT. It is translated as CASSMGGRSTDTQYF.

This clone was recorded a few times. V usage is TRBV4-3 and J usage is TRBJ2-3; possible D gene TRBD2, 5 bases. The CDR3 is made up of 15 amino acids. CDR1 is LGHNA and CDR2 is YSLEER in the germline V gene. V lost 5 bases to trimming and J lost 1 base, with 13 bases between them. CDR3 protein: CASSSGWVGTDTQYF. The CDR3 DNA sequence: TGCGCCAGCAGCTCGGGGTGGGTTGGCACAGATACGCAGTATTTT.

The rearrangement joins TRBV9 to TRBJ2-5, with 7 positions matching TRBD1. With 4 bases clipped from V and 5 bases from J, the junction kept 11 bases outside the gene matches. The CDR3 is made up of 15 amino acids. Germline assignment: CDR1 SGDLS and CDR2 YYNGEE. CDR3 nucleotides: TGTGCCAGCAGCATCCAGGGGGTCGGGTGGGAGACCCAGTACTTC. Translating it yields CASSIQGVGWETQYF.

The rearrangement joins TRBV28 to TRBJ2-1, with D perhaps TRBD2 (6 bases). CDR3 length: 16 residues. Germline CDR1 MDHEN, CDR2 SYDVKM. Trimming left V 4 bases short and J 3 bases short, with 16 bases between. The CDR3 coding sequence is TGTGCCAGCAGTTGGACGACTAGTCGTAGCTACAATGAGCAGTTCTTC. It codes for CASSWTTSRSYNEQFF.

The chain couples TRBV19 to TRBJ1-1, with 7 bases aligning to TRBD1. From germline, CDR1 is LNHDA and CDR2 SQIVND (reference sequence). V trimming: 5 bases; J trimming: 0 bases; junction bases outside the gene matches: 6. The CDR3 covers 15 residues. The CDR3 region is CASSLRDRVNTEAFF. The CDR3 DNA reads TGTGCCAGTAGTCTCCGGGACAGAGTGAACACTGAAGCTTTCTTT.

The chain recombines TRBV28 with TRBJ2-1; 7 bases are shared with TRBD2. The junction had 21 bases not matched to a gene; V was cut back by 6 bases and J by 4 bases. This CDR3 is 19 amino acids long. The germline CDR1 and CDR2 sequences are MDHEN and SYDVKM. The DNA of the CDR3 is TGTGCCAGCAGCCGTATCTTACGTAGAGGGGCTAGCGGATACAATGAGCAGTTCTTC. Amino acids: CASSRILRRGASGYNEQFF.

The V and J genes are TRBV28 and TRBJ1-1; maybe TRBD1 (6 bases). CDR3 length equals 14 residues. V was pared by 2 bases and J by 4 bases, with 11 bases between. The germline V gene has CDR1 MDHEN and CDR2 SYDVKM. CDR3 nucleotide sequence: TGTGCCAGCAGTTTACTAGGGGGGGGCACTGAAGCTTTCTTT. This gives the protein CASSLLGGGTEAFF.

The chain joins TRBV5-1 to TRBJ1-2; no clear D. In germline, CDR1 is SGHRS, CDR2 YFSETQ. With 1 base removed from V and 0 bases from J, the gap between germline ends came to 4 bases. This CDR3 is built from 13 residues. CDR3 protein: CASSLSTNYGYTF. The DNA for the CDR3 is TGCGCCAGCAGCTTGTCCACTAACTATGGCTACACCTTC.

This chain connects TRBV4-1 to TRBJ2-7, with 10 bases that match TRBD2. The CDR3 has 15 residues. Germline loops: CDR1 MGHRA, CDR2 YSYEKL. The ends lost 2 bases at V and 4 bases at J; junction bases unmatched: 5. This CDR3 is CASSQPTSGLYEQYF. The DNA for the CDR3 is TGCGCCAGCAGCCAACCGACTAGCGGGCTTTACGAGCAGTACTTC.

This chain uses TRBV28 with TRBJ2-1; the match to TRBD2 covers 12 bases. This CDR3 contains 17 residues. V dropped 6 bases and J dropped 4; count of bases not matched to a gene: 10. Germline CDR1 is MDHEN and CDR2 is SYDVKM. CDR3 in DNA: TGTGCCAGCAGGGGACTAGCGGGCCGGGGTGCTTACAATGAGCAGTTCTTC. It codes for CASRGLAGRGAYNEQFF.

J is TRBJ2-4 and V is TRBV6-5; TRBD1 aligns across 7 bases. This CDR3 region has 16 residues. The germline V gene has CDR1 MNHEY and CDR2 SVGAGI. The V gene end was trimmed by 2 bases and the J gene end by 1 base; junction bases not matched to a gene: 5. The CDR3 sequence is CASSYAIQGAKNIQYF. In DNA form, the CDR3 reads TGTGCCAGCAGTTACGCGATACAGGGGGCCAAAAACATTCAGTACTTC.

V is TRBV4-1 and J is TRBJ2-7, with TRBD1 as a possible D gene (6 bases). The CDR3 has 14 amino acids. Looked up from germline, CDR1 is MGHRA and CDR2 is YSYEKL. Trimming left V 2 bases short and J 2 bases short, with 10 bases between. CDR3 DNA: TGCGCCAGCAGCCAAACTTACAGGGCCTACGAGCAGTACTTC. It specifies CASSQTYRAYEQYF.

The chain is built from TRBV19 and TRBJ1-5; D is unclear. Trimming left V 3 bases short and J 4 bases short, with 28 bases between. This CDR3 comprises 20 residues. Per germline, CDR1 LNHDA and CDR2 SQIVND (reference sequence). The CDR3 DNA reads TGTGCCAGTAGTATTTCTCTGTTGTTTTTCGGACTGACATCGAATCAGCCCCAGCATTTT. This codes for CASSISLLFFGLTSNQPQHF.

This CDR3 reads CASSQDRAPAEAFF. The DNA for the CDR3 is TGCGCCAGCAGCCAGGACAGGGCTCCCGCTGAAGCTTTCTTT. The chain uses TRBV4-3 and TRBJ1-1, with 8 bases lining up with TRBD1. V lost 3 bases and J lost 6; bases outside the gene matches: 6. CDR3 length: 14 residues. Germline CDR1 is LGHNA and CDR2 is YSLEER.

The count of this clone is one. The chain combines TRBV28 with TRBJ1-2; the match to TRBD1 covers 12 bases. Per germline, CDR1 MDHEN and CDR2 SYDVKM. The length of the CDR3 is 14 residues. V dropped 6 bases and J dropped 5; count of bases not matched to a gene: 4. The CDR3 loop reads CASRGTGGSYGYTF. In DNA, the CDR3 is TGTGCCAGCAGGGGGACAGGGGGCTCGTATGGCTACACCTTC.

The J gene is TRBJ1-1, the V gene TRBV5-1; tentatively, D is TRBD1 (5 bases). The germline V gene has CDR1 SGHRS and CDR2 YFSETQ. Trimming shortened V by 0 bases and J by 4 bases, and 10 bases separated the two germline ends. The CDR3 has 14 residues. CDR3 coding DNA: TGCGCCAGCAGCTTGGAGGGGCAGATCACTGAAGCTTTCTTT. Its protein product is CASSLEGQITEAFF.

The chain joins TRBV4-3 to TRBJ1-1, with TRBD1 matching 8 bases. CDR3 length: 14 residues. The V and J ends lost 0 bases and 6 bases, in that order; junction bases with no gene match: 3. Germline V lookup: CDR1 LGHNA, CDR2 YSLEER. As DNA, the CDR3 is TGCGCCAGCAGCCAAGATCGGACAGGGCCTGAAGCTTTCTTT. Translating gives CASSQDRTGPEAFF.

This clone has just a few counts. The V and J genes are TRBV6-6 and TRBJ2-2; TRBD2 aligns across 14 bases. This CDR3 comprises 16 residues. Germline trimming cut 5 bases from V and 6 bases from J; bases unmatched to any gene: 5. Germline V gene data show CDR1 as MNHNY and CDR2 as SVGAGI (reference sequence). CDR3 loop: CASSQGTSGRSGELFF. The CDR3 DNA is TGTGCCAGCAGTCAAGGGACTAGCGGGAGATCCGGGGAGCTGTTTTTT.

V and J are TRBV19 and TRBJ1-2; 8 nucleotides align to TRBD1. Germline assignment: CDR1 LNHDA and CDR2 SQIVND (reference sequence). Germline trimming cut 6 bases from V and 8 bases from J; bases unmatched to any gene: 11. There are 14 residues in the CDR3. The CDR3, as DNA: TGTGCCAGTAGCAATCCAGACAGGGGAGACGGCTACACCTTC. Its protein product is CASSNPDRGDGYTF. Full variable domain (remainder filled in from reference TRBV19 and TRBJ1-2): DGGITQSPKYLFRKEGQNVTLSCEQNLNHDAMYWYRQDPGQGLRLIYYSQIVNDFQKGDIAEGYSVSREKKESFPLTVTSAQKNPTAFYLCASSNPDRGDGYTFGSGTRLTVV.

The V gene is TRBV5-1, the J gene TRBJ2-5; 12 bases are a match to TRBD1. J lost 4 bases, V lost 4 bases, and 8 bases had no gene match. The CDR3 loop spans 16 amino acids. CDR1 is SGHRS and CDR2 is YFSETQ in the germline V gene. The CDR3 spells CASSHPAGQGAETQYF. The CDR3 nucleotides are TGCGCCAGCAGCCATCCCGCGGGACAGGGGGCAGAGACCCAGTACTTC.

The CDR3 is CASSSLGLAGPSEQYF. The DNA for the CDR3 is TGTGCCAGCAGTTCTCTTGGACTAGCGGGTCCCTCCGAGCAGTACTTC. The chain joins TRBV28 to TRBJ2-7, with 11 bases lining up with TRBD2. The V gene end was trimmed by 4 bases and the J gene end by 6 bases; junction bases not matched to a gene: 11. The CDR3 sequence is 16 residues long. Germline V gene lookup returns CDR1 MDHEN and CDR2 SYDVKM.

The chain carries TRBV7-3 and TRBJ1-1; D remains unclear. The CDR3 extends over 15 amino acids. V was shortened by 3 bases and J by 6 bases, with 17 bases between the two germline ends. In germline, CDR1 is SGHTA, CDR2 FQGTGA. The CDR3 nucleotides are TGTGCCAGCAGCTTTAACCTTATACCTAGCCCTGAAGCTTTCTTT. It encodes CASSFNLIPSPEAFF.